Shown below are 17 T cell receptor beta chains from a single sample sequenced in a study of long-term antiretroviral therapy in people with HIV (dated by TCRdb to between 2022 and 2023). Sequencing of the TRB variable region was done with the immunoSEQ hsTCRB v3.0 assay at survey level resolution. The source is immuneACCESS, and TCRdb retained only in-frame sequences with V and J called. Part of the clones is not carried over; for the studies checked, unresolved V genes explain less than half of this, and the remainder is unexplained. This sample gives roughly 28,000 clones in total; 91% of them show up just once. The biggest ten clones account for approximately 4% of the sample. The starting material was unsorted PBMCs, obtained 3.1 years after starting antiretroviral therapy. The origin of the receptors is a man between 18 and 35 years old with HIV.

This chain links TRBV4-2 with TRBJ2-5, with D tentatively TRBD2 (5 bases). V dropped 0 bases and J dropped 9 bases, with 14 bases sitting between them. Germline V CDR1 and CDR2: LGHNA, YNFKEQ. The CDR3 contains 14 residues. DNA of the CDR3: TGTGCCAGCAGCCAAGATACTCTAGACGGGGCCCAGTACTTC. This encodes CASSQDTLDGAQYF.

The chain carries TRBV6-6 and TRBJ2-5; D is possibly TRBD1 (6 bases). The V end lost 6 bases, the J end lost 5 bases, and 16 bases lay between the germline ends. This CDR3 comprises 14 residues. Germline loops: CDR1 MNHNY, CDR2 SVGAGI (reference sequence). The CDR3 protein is CASSHRVGSETQYF. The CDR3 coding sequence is TGTGCCAGCAGCCACAGGGTCGGTTCGGAGACCCAGTACTTC.

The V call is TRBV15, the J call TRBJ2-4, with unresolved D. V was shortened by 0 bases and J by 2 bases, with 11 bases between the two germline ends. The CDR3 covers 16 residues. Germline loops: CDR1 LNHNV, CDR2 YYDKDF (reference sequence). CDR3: CATSRDFQVTKNIQYF. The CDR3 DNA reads TGTGCCACCAGCAGAGATTTCCAGGTGACCAAAAACATTCAGTACTTC.

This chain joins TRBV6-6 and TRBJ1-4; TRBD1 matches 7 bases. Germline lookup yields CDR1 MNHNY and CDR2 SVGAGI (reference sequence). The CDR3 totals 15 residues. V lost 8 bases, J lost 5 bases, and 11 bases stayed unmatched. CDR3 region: CASLIRQGGNEKLFF. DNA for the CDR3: TGTGCCAGCCTTATCAGACAGGGAGGAAATGAAAAACTGTTTTTT.

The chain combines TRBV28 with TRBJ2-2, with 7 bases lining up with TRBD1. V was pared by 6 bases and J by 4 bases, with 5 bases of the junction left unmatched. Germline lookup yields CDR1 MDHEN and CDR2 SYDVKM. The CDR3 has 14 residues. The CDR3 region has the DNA TGTGCCAGCAGCCGGGACAGCCCCACCGGGGAGCTGTTTTTT. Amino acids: CASSRDSPTGELFF.

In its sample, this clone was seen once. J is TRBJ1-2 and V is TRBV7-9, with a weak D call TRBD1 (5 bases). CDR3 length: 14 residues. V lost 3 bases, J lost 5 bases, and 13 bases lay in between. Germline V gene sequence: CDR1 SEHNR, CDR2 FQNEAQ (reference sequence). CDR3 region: CASSLTVDHYGYTF. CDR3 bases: TGTGCCAGCAGCTTGACAGTGGACCATTATGGCTACACCTTC.

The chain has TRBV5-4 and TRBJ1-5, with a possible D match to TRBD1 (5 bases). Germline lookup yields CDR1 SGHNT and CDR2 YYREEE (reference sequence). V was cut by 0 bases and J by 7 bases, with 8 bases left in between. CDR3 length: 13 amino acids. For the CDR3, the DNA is TGTGCCAGCAGCTTGGGGGGCGTCCAGCCCCAGCATTTT. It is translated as CASSLGGVQPQHF.

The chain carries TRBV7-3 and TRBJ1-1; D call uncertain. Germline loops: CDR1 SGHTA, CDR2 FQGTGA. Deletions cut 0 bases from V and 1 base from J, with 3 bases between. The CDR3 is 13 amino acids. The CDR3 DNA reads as TGTGCCAGCAGCTTAACCGGGAACACTGAAGCTTTCTTT. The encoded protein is CASSLTGNTEAFF. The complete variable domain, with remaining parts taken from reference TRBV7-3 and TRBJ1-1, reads GAGVSQTPSNKVTEKGKYVELRCDPISGHTALYWYRQSLGQGPEFLIYFQGTGAADDSGLPNDRFFAVRPEGSVSTLKIQRTERGDSAVYLCASSLTGNTEAFFGQGTRLTVV.

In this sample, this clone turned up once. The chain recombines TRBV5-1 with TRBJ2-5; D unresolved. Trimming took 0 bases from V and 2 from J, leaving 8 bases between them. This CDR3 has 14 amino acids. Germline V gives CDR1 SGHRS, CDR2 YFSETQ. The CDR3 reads CASSLGWAQETQYF. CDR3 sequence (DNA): TGCGCCAGCAGCTTGGGGTGGGCTCAAGAGACCCAGTACTTC.

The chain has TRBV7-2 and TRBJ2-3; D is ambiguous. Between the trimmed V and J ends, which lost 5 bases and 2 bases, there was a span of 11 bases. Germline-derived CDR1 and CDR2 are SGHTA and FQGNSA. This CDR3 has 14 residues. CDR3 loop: CASSNGRNTDTQYF. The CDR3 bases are TGTGCCAGCAGCAACGGACGCAACACAGATACGCAGTATTTT.

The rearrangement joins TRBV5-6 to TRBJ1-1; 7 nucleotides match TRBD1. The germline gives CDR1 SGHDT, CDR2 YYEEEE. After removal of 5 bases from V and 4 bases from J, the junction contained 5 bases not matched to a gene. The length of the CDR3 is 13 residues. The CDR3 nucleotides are TGTGCCAGCAGGCGTCAGGGGGGCACTGAAGCTTTCTTT. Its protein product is CASRRQGGTEAFF.

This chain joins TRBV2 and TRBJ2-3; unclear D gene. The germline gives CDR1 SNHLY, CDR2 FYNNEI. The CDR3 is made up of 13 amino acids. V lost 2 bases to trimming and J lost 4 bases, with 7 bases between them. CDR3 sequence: CASSELDADTQYF. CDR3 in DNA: TGTGCCAGCAGTGAACTGGACGCAGATACGCAGTATTTT.

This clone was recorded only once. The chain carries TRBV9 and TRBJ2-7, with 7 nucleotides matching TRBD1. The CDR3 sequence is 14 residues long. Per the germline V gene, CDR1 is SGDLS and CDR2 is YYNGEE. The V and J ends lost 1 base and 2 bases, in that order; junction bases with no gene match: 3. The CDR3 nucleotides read TGTGCCAGCAGCGTAACGACAGGGACCTACGAGCAGTACTTC. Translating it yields CASSVTTGTYEQYF.

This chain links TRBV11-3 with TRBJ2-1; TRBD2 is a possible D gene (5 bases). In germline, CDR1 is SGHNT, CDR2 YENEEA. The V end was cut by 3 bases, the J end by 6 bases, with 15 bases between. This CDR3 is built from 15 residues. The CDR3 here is CASSFAAETGNEQFF. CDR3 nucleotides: TGTGCCAGCAGCTTTGCAGCGGAGACGGGCAATGAGCAGTTCTTC.

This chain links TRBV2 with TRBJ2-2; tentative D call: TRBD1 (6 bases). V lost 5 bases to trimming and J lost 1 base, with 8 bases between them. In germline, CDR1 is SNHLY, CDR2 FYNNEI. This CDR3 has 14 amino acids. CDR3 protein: CASSKDRNTGELFF. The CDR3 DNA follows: TGTGCCAGCAGTAAGGACAGGAACACCGGGGAGCTGTTTTTT.

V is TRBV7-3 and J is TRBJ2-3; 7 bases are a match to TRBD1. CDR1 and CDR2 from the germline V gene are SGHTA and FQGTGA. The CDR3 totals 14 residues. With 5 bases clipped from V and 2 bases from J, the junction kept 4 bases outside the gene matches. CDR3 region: CASSRQGFTDTQYF. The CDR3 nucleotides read TGTGCCAGCAGCCGACAGGGTTTCACAGATACGCAGTATTTT.

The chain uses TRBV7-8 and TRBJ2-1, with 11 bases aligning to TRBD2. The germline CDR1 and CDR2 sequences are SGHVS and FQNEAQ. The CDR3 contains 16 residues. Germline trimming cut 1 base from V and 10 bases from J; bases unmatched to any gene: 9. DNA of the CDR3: TGTGCCAGCAGCTTAGAAAATAGCGGGGGGGCATGGGAGCAGTTCTTC. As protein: CASSLENSGGAWEQFF. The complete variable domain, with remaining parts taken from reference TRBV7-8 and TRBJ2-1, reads GAGVSQSPRYKVAKRGQDVALRCDPISGHVSLFWYQQALGQGPEFLTYFQNEAQLDKSGLPSDRFFAERPEGSVSTLKIQRTQQEDSAVYLCASSLENSGGAWEQFFGPGTRLTVL.